The rows below give T cell receptor beta chains drawn from one sample of a study of a mutant IDH1 vaccine in newly diagnosed glioma. Clones were read by immunoSEQ multiplex PCR, and TCRdb kept only the in-frame ones, dropping some. Of approximately 70,000 clones in the sample, more than 65% were seen once. Sequenced here: PBMCs, sampled from a glioma patient treated with radiotherapy, temozolomide or both. These receptors all come from a man between 50 and 59 years old with glioma. Both conserved end residues are part of each CDR3. The D gene is left open where the match is weak. Only part of the rows carry a size: once, few, many, or a class if the clone is expanded.

v_gene,d_gene,j_gene,abundance,CDR3nt,CDR3aa
TRBV19,.,TRBJ1-5,.,TGTGCCAGTACCCCCCATCAGGGCCGAGATCAGCCCCAGCATTTT,CASTPHQGRDQPQHF
TRBV6-5,TRBD1,TRBJ1-2,.,TGTGCCAGCACGTCGATCCGGGACAGGAGTAGTGGCTACACCTTC,CASTSIRDRSSGYTF
TRBV5-1,.,TRBJ2-7,.,TGCGCCAGCAGGGAGACGGTATCCTACGAGCAGTACTTC,CASRETVSYEQYF
TRBV25-1,.,TRBJ1-2,once,TGTGCCAGCAGTGAAGGTCGAGGCAGGGCCTATGGCTACACCTTC,CASSEGRGRAYGYTF
TRBV30,.,TRBJ1-5,.,TGTGCCTGGACTGGACAGAGCAATCAGCCCCAGCATTTT,CAWTGQSNQPQHF
TRBV6-5,.,TRBJ1-3,.,TGTGCCAGCAGTCAGGGTAGATGGAACACCATATATTTT,CASSQGRWNTIYF
TRBV4-2,.,TRBJ1-4,few,TGTGCCAGCAGCCAAGATAGGAGTGAAAAACTGTTTTTT,CASSQDRSEKLFF
TRBV30,TRBD1,TRBJ1-1,few,TGTGCCTGGAGTGAAAGGGGGCTTGGCACTGAAGCTTTCTTT,CAWSERGLGTEAFF
TRBV10-3,.,TRBJ2-3,.,TGTGCCATCAGGGCCGGCACAGATACGCAGTATTTT,CAIRAGTDTQYF
TRBV19,TRBD1,TRBJ1-2,.,TGTGCCAGTAGTGGAGACAGGGGCTACGGCTACACCTTC,CASSGDRGYGYTF
TRBV7-2,TRBD2,TRBJ2-5,.,TGTGCCAGTAGCCCGGGACTAGTGAAAGAGACCCAGTACTTC,CASSPGLVKETQYF
TRBV9,TRBD1,TRBJ2-2,.,TGTGCCAGCAGCCCAGTGGGTGGGACAGATACCGGGGAGCTGTTTTTT,CASSPVGGTDTGELFF
TRBV30,.,TRBJ1-2,.,TGTGCCTGGAGTGTGCCCAACTATGGCTACACCTTC,CAWSVPNYGYTF
TRBV5-4,.,TRBJ2-4,.,TGTGCCAGCAGCTTGGTAGGTACTGAAAACATTCAGTACTTC,CASSLVGTENIQYF
TRBV5-1,.,TRBJ2-5,.,TGCGCCAGCAGCTACGGGTTGGAGACCCAGTACTTC,CASSYGLETQYF
TRBV6-1,.,TRBJ1-4,.,TGTGCCAGCAGTGAAGCCCGATTAAATGAAAAACTGTTTTTT,CASSEARLNEKLFF
TRBV5-1,TRBD1,TRBJ1-6,.,TGCGCCAGCAGCATAACACAACGAAAGCCGGGACAGGCTAATTCACCCCTCCACTTT,CASSITQRKPGQANSPLHF